The source of this T cell receptor (beta chain) is a study of T cells in Graves' hyperthyroidism and ophthalmopathy. Regions amplified from RNA transcripts were the TCR beta CDR3 regions. The HTBI set primed first-round TCR CDR3 RT-PCR. TCRdb itself ran the multiplex PCR reads through MiXCR, one entry per CDR3 protein. The data contain 300,000 to 400,000 distinct CDR3 sequences, about 18% of them singletons. Not enrolled were patients with uncontrolled infection, other autoimmune disease, pregnancy or lactation. This clonotype was picked up a small number of times. Material: blood. This receptor was identified in a man aged 18 to 35 with Graves' ophthalmopathy.

DNA of the CDR3: TGTGCCACCAGCAGGGACAGGGGCATCGCCGGGGAGCTGTTTTTT. Its translation: CATSRDRGIAGELFF. V usage is TRBV15 and J usage is TRBJ2-2, with 9 bases aligning to TRBD1. The CDR3 totals 15 residues. Losses at the gene ends were 3 bases for V and 6 bases for J; bases not matched to a gene: 5. The germline gives CDR1 LNHNV, CDR2 YYDKDF (reference sequence).